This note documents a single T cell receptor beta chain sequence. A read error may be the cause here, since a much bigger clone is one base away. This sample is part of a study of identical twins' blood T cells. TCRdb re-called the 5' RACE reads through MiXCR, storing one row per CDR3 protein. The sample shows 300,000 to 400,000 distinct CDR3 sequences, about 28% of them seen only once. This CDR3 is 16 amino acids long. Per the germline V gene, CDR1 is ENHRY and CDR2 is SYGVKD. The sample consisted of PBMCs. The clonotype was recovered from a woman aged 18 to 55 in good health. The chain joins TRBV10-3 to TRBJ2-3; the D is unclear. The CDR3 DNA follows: TGTGCCGTCAGTGAGTCTCGGCTAGGGAGCACAGATACGCAGTATTTT. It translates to CAVSESRLGSTDTQYF.